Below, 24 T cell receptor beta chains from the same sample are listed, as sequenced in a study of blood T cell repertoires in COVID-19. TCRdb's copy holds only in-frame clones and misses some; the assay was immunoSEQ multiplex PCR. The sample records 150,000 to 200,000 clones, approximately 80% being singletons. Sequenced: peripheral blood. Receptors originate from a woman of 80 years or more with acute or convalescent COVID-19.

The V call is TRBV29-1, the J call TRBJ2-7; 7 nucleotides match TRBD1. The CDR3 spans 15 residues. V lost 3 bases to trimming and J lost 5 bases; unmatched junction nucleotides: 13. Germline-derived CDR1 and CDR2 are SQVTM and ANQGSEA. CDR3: CSVEDSGQHPNEQYF. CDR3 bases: TGCAGCGTTGAGGACTCGGGACAGCACCCTAACGAGCAGTACTTC.

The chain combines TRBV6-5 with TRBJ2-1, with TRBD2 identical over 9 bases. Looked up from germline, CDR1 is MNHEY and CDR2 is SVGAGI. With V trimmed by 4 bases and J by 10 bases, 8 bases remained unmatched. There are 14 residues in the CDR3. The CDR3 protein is CASSLGLASHEQFF. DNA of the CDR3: TGTGCCAGCAGTTTGGGACTAGCATCCCACGAGCAGTTCTTC.

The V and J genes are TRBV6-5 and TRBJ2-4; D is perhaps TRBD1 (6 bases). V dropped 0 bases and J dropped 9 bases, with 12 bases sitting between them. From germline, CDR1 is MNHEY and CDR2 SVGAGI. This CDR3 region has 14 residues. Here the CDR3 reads CASSYSGQDSIQYF. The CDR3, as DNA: TGTGCCAGCAGTTACTCGGGACAAGACAGCATTCAGTACTTC.

The CDR3 here is CASSYSFGQQETQYF. The CDR3 DNA reads TGTGCCAGCAGTTACTCGTTCGGACAGCAAGAGACCCAGTACTTC. J is TRBJ2-5 and V is TRBV6-5; possibly TRBD1 for D (6 bases). CDR3 length: 15 amino acids. V lost 0 bases to trimming and J lost 2 bases, with 10 bases between them. In germline, CDR1 is MNHEY, CDR2 SVGAGI.

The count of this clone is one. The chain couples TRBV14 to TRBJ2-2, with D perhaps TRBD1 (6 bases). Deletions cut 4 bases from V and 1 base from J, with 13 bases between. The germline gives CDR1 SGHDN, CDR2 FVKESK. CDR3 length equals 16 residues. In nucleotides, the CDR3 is TGTGCCAGCAGCCGCATGCAGACAGGGAACACCGGGGAGCTGTTTTTT. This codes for CASSRMQTGNTGELFF.

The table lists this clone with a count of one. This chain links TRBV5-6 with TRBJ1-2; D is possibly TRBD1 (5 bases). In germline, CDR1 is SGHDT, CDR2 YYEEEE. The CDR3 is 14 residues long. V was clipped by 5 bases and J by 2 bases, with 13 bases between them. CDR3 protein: CASRVDSYNYGYTF. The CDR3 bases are TGTGCCAGCAGGGTCGACAGTTACAACTATGGCTACACCTTC. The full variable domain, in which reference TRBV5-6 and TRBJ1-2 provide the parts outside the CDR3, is DAGVTQSPTHLIKTRGQQVTLRCSPKSGHDTVSWYQQALGQGPQFIFQYYEEEERQRGNFPDRFSGHQFPNYSSELNVNALLLGDSALYLCASRVDSYNYGYTFGSGTRLTVV.

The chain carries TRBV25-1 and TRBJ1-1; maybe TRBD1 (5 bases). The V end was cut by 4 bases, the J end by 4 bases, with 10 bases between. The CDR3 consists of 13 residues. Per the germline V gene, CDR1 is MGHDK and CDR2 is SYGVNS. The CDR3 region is CASSAGGGTEAFF. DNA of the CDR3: TGTGCCAGCAGTGCCGGGGGGGGCACTGAAGCTTTCTTT.

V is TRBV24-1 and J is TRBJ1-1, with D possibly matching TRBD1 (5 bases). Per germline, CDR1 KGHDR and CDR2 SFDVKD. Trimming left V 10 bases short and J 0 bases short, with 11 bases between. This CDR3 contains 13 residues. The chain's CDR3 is CATKTVLNTEAFF. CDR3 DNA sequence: TGTGCCACGAAGACAGTTCTGAACACTGAAGCTTTCTTT.

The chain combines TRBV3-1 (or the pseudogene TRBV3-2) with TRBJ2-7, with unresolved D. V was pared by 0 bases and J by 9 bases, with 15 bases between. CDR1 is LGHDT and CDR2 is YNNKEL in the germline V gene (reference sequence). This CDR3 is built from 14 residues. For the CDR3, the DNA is TGTGCCAGCAGCCAAGAGGGCTGGGTTACGAGGCAGTACTTC. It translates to CASSQEGWVTRQYF.

For the CDR3, the DNA is TGTGCCAGCAGCTCCTACACCGGGGAGCTGTTTTTT. Translated: CASSSYTGELFF. The V and J genes are TRBV7-9 and TRBJ2-2; no definite D call. With 4 bases removed from V and 3 bases from J, the gap between germline ends came to 3 bases. From germline, CDR1 is SEHNR and CDR2 FQNEAQ (reference sequence). The CDR3 is made up of 12 amino acids.

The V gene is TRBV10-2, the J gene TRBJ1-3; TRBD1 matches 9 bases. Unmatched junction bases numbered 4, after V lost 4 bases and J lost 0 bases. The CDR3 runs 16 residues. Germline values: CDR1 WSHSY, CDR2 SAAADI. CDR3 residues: CASSATGGRSGNTIYF. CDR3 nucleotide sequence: TGCGCCAGCAGTGCCACAGGGGGCCGCTCTGGAAACACCATATATTTT.

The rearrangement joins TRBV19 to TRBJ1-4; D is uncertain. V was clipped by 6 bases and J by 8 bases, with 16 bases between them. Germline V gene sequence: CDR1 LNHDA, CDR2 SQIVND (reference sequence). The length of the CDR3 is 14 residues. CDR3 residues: CASREGPYKEKLFF. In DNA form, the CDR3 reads TGTGCCAGTAGGGAGGGCCCGTATAAGGAAAAACTGTTTTTT.

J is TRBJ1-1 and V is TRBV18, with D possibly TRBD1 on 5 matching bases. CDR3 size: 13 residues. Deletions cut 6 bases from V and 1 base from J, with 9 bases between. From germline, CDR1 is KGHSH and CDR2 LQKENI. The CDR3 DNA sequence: TGTGCCAGCTCTCAGGGAACGAACACTGAAGCTTTCTTT. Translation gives CASSQGTNTEAFF.

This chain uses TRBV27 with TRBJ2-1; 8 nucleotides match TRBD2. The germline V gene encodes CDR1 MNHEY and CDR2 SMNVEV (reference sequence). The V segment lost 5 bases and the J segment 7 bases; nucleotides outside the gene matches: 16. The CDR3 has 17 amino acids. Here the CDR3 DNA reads TGTGCCAGCAGTCGGTTAGCGGGAATGGAAGGCTCGAATGAGCAGTTCTTC. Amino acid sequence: CASSRLAGMEGSNEQFF.

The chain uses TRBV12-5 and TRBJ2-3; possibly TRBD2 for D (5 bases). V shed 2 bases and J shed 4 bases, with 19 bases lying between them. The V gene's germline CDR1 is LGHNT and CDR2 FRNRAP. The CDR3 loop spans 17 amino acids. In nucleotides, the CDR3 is TGTGCTAGTGGTTTGCCGCGCCTAGCCGGTGCAGCAGATACGCAGTATTTT. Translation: CASGLPRLAGAADTQYF. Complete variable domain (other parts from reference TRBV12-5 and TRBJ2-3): DARVTQTPRHKVTEMGQEVTMRCQPILGHNTVFWYRQTMMQGLELLAYFRNRAPLDDSGMPKDRFSAEMPDATLATLKIQPSEPRDSAVYFCASGLPRLAGAADTQYFGPGTRLTVL.

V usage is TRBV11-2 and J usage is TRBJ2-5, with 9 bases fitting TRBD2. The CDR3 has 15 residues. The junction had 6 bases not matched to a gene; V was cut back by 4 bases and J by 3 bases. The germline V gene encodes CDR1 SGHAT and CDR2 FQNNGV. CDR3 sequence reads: CASSSLKRGEETQYF. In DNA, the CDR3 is TGTGCCAGCAGCTCACTAAAGCGGGGGGAAGAGACCCAGTACTTC.

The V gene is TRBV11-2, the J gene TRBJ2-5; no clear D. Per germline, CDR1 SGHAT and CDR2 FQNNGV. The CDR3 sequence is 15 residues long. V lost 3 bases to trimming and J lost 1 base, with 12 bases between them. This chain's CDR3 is CASSFRGITQETQYF. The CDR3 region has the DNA TGTGCCAGCAGCTTTCGAGGCATAACCCAAGAGACCCAGTACTTC.

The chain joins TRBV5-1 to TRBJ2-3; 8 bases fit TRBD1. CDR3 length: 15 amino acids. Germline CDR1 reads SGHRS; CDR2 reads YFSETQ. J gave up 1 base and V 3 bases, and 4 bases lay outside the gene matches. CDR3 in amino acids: CASSYGTGGTDTQYF. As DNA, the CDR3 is TGCGCCAGCAGCTACGGGACAGGAGGCACAGATACGCAGTATTTT. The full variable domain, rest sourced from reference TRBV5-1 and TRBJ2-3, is KAGVTQTPRYLIKTRGQQVTLSCSPISGHRSVSWYQQTPGQGLQFLFEYFSETQRNKGNFPGRFSGRQFSNSRSEMNVSTLELGDSALYLCASSYGTGGTDTQYFGPGTRLTVL.

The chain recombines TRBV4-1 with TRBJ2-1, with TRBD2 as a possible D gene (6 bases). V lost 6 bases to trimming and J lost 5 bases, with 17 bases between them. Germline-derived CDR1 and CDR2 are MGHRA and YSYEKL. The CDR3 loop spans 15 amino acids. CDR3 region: CASRKEIAAHNEQFF. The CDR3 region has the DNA TGCGCCAGCAGGAAGGAAATAGCGGCCCACAATGAGCAGTTCTTC.

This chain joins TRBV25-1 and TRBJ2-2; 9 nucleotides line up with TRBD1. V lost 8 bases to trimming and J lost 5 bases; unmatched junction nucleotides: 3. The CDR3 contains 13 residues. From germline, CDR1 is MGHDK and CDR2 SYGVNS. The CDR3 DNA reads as TGTGCCAGCCGGGACAGGGTTACCGGGGAGCTGTTTTTT. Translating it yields CASRDRVTGELFF. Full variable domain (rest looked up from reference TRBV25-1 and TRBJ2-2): EADIYQTPRYLVIGTGKKITLECSQTMGHDKMYWYQQDPGMELHLIHYSYGVNSTEKGDLSSESTVSRIRTEHFPLTLESARPSHTSQYLCASRDRVTGELFFGEGSRLTVL.

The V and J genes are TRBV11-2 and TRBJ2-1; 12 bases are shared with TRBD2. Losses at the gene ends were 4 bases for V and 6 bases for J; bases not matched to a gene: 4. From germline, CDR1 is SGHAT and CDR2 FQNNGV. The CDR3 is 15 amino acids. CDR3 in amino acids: CASSSGLAGFNEQFF. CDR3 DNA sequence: TGTGCCAGCAGCTCCGGACTAGCGGGGTTCAATGAGCAGTTCTTC.

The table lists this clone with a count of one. In DNA, the CDR3 is TGCGCCAGCAGTCTAGCGGGAGAGCGTACGCAGTATTTT. Translated: CASSLAGERTQYF. The chain links TRBV4-1 to TRBJ2-3, with 10 bases that match TRBD2. V lost 6 bases to trimming and J lost 8 bases; unmatched junction nucleotides: 5. Germline values: CDR1 MGHRA, CDR2 YSYEKL. The CDR3 extends over 13 amino acids.

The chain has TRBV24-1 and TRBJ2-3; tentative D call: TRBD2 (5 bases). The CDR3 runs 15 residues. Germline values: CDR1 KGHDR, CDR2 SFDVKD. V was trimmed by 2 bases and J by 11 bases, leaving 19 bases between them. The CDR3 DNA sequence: TGTGCCACCAGTGATTCCCGCGGGTCGGCGGTCGGGCAGTATTTT. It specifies CATSDSRGSAVGQYF.

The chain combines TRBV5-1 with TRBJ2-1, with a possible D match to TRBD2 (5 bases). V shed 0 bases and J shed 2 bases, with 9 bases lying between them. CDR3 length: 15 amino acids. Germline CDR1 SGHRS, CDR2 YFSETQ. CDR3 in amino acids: CASSLGGSAYNEQFF. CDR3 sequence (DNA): TGCGCCAGCAGCTTGGGTGGGAGTGCCTACAATGAGCAGTTCTTC.